The 17 T cell receptor beta chains given below trace back to one sample, sequenced in a study of cytomegalovirus exposure and HLA in healthy donors. Assay: immunoSEQ multiplex PCR; the TCRdb copy retains only in-frame clones and omits some. The sample includes about 150,000 clones, approximately 90% of them seen just once. The sequenced sample consisted of PBMCs. These receptors were taken from a man aged 18 to 30 in good health and CMV-seronegative.

The chain uses TRBV29-1 and TRBJ2-7; TRBD2 matches at 10 bases. This CDR3 comprises 13 residues. Germline CDR1 reads SQVTM; CDR2 reads ANQGSEA. V was clipped by 6 bases and J by 6 bases; unmatched bases: 8. CDR3 protein: CSVVVRTSGEQYV. CDR3 sequence (DNA): TGCAGCGTCGTTGTGAGGACTAGCGGCGAGCAGTACGTC.

This chain connects TRBV9 to TRBJ1-5, with D perhaps TRBD1 (5 bases). CDR3 length: 13 amino acids. Germline V lookup: CDR1 SGDLS, CDR2 YYNGEE. The V gene lost 0 bases and the J gene lost 5 bases, with 6 bases spanning the gap. The CDR3 here is CASSVEGDQPQHF. For the CDR3, the DNA is TGTGCCAGCAGCGTAGAAGGGGATCAGCCCCAGCATTTT. Looking up the rest from reference TRBV9 and TRBJ1-5 gives the full variable domain: DSGVTQTPKHLITATGQRVTLRCSPRSGDLSVYWYQQSLDQGLQFLIQYYNGEERAKGNILERFSAQQFPDLHSELNLSSLELGDSALYFCASSVEGDQPQHFGDGTRLSIL.

A few counts support this clone. V gene TRBV7-3 combines with J gene TRBJ2-5; TRBD2 matches at 7 bases. Germline V CDR1 and CDR2: SGHTA, FQGTGA. With V trimmed by 5 bases and J by 4 bases, 13 bases remained unmatched. The CDR3 has 16 amino acids. CDR3 sequence reads: CASSEVGRGLGETQYF. The CDR3 bases are TGTGCCAGCAGCGAAGTGGGGAGGGGCTTAGGAGAGACCCAGTACTTC.

This sequence joins TRBV7-2 and TRBJ2-1; D call uncertain. The CDR3 is made up of 15 amino acids. CDR1 SGHTA and CDR2 FQGNSA come from the germline V gene. The V and J ends lost 1 base and 1 base respectively, with 8 bases between them. CDR3: CASSLGRLSYNEQFF. CDR3 DNA: TGTGCCAGCAGCTTAGGCCGGTTGTCCTACAATGAGCAGTTCTTC.

The DNA of the CDR3 is TGCGCCAGCAGCTTGCAAGGGGACTCCTACAATGAGCAGTTCTTC. The encoded protein is CASSLQGDSYNEQFF. The rearrangement joins TRBV5-1 to TRBJ2-1; D is possibly TRBD1 (5 bases). V gave up 1 base and J gave up 0 bases, with 8 bases separating them. The CDR3 spans 15 residues. CDR1 is SGHRS, CDR2 YFSETQ, per germline.

This rearrangement joins TRBV28 to TRBJ2-5; 7 positions agree with TRBD2. The CDR3 extends over 14 amino acids. The trim removed 7 bases at V and 4 bases at J, leaving 9 bases unmatched. Germline V gene sequence: CDR1 MDHEN, CDR2 SYDVKM. The CDR3 reads CASIRAGESETQYF. The DNA for the CDR3 is TGTGCCAGCATACGGGCGGGAGAATCAGAGACCCAGTACTTC.

The chain employs TRBV5-6 and TRBJ2-7; 8 bases map to TRBD2. Germline CDR1 reads SGHDT; CDR2 reads YYEEEE. Unmatched junction bases numbered 3, after V lost 1 base and J lost 3 bases. This CDR3 comprises 14 residues. The CDR3 region has the DNA TGTGCCAGCAGCTTGACTAGCGGCCACTACGAGCAGTACGTC. This gives the protein CASSLTSGHYEQYV.

This chain uses TRBV7-2 with TRBJ2-5; TRBD2 matches at 9 bases. The germline gives CDR1 SGHTA, CDR2 FQGNSA. After removal of 1 base from V and 5 bases from J, the junction contained 8 bases not matched to a gene. CDR3 length: 16 amino acids. Here the CDR3 DNA reads TGTGCCAGCAGCTTAGGACTAGCGGTGTCCCGGGAGACCCAGTACTTC. This codes for CASSLGLAVSRETQYF.

The chain is built from TRBV7-9 and TRBJ2-2; 10 nucleotides agree with TRBD1. The CDR3 is 16 residues long. The V segment lost 5 bases and the J segment 3 bases; nucleotides outside the gene matches: 6. In germline, CDR1 is SEHNR, CDR2 FQNEAQ (reference sequence). The CDR3 DNA reads as TGTGCCAGCAGCACGCGACAGGGGGCTCACACCGGGGAGCTGTTTTTT. Amino acids: CASSTRQGAHTGELFF.

This clone was counted only a few times. The genes are TRBV2 and TRBJ1-6, with D unclear. The CDR3 loop spans 11 amino acids. Per the germline V gene, CDR1 is SNHLY and CDR2 is FYNNEI. Trimming took 3 bases from V and 16 from J, leaving 10 bases between them. CDR3 in DNA: TGTGCCAGCAGTGAGGTACGGGTACTCCACTTT. As protein: CASSEVRVLHF.

The V call is TRBV11-2, the J call TRBJ2-7; TRBD1 might be the D (5 bases). Trimming shortened V by 1 base and J by 3 bases, and 13 bases separated the two germline ends. The CDR3 runs to 15 residues. CDR1 and CDR2 (germline): SGHAT, FQNNGV. The CDR3 loop is CASSLGKGPNYEQYF. CDR3 coding DNA: TGTGCCAGCAGCTTAGGGAAGGGGCCCAACTACGAGCAGTACTTC.

This chain uses TRBV15 with TRBJ1-6, with TRBD1 matching over 11 bases. V shed 3 bases and J 10 bases; nucleotides not matched to a gene: 5. Germline CDR1 reads LNHNV; CDR2 reads YYDKDF (reference sequence). CDR3 size: 15 residues. CDR3 sequence reads: CATSSGTGGESPLHF. For the CDR3, the DNA is TGTGCCACCAGCAGCGGGACAGGGGGGGAATCACCCCTCCACTTT. The full variable domain, completed using reference TRBV15 and TRBJ1-6, is DAMVIQNPRYQVTQFGKPVTLSCSQTLNHNVMYWYQQKSSQAPKLLFHYYDKDFNNEADTPDNFQSRRPNTSFCFLDIRSPGLGDTAMYLCATSSGTGGESPLHFGNGTRLTVT.

This clone showed up just once. The V and J genes are TRBV9 and TRBJ2-3, with D possibly matching TRBD1 (6 bases). V was trimmed by 2 bases and J by 3 bases, leaving 10 bases between them. CDR1 is SGDLS, CDR2 YYNGEE, per germline. The CDR3 has 14 residues. CDR3 DNA: TGTGCCAGCAGCGTTAGCCAGGGGACAGATACGCAGTATTTT. Translated, it gives CASSVSQGTDTQYF.

This clone was detected only a few times. V usage is TRBV27 and J usage is TRBJ1-2; D may be TRBD1 (5 bases). The germline V and J ends were trimmed by 5 bases and 4 bases, with 11 bases remaining between them. Germline V gene sequence: CDR1 MNHEY, CDR2 SMNVEV (reference sequence). This CDR3 contains 13 residues. The CDR3 coding sequence is TGTGCCAGCAGTCTCCAGGGTACCTATGGCTACACCTTC. Translated: CASSLQGTYGYTF.

The rearrangement joins TRBV19 to TRBJ2-1; 11 bases are shared with TRBD2. The CDR3 runs to 14 residues. V lost 9 bases to trimming and J lost 6 bases; unmatched junction nucleotides: 7. Germline V gene lookup returns CDR1 LNHDA and CDR2 SQIVND (reference sequence). CDR3 nucleotide sequence: TGTGCCAGCCACCCCACTAGCGGGAGCAATGAGCAGTTCTTC. Its translation: CASHPTSGSNEQFF.

The chain links TRBV6-5 to TRBJ2-5; possibly TRBD2 for D (5 bases). The germline CDR1 and CDR2 sequences are MNHEY and SVGAGI. V gave up 2 bases and J gave up 5 bases, with 15 bases separating them. CDR3 length equals 15 residues. CDR3 residues: CASSYGVGVWETQYF. For the CDR3, the DNA is TGTGCCAGCAGTTACGGAGTGGGAGTCTGGGAGACCCAGTACTTC.

The chain uses TRBV5-1 and TRBJ1-2; D may be TRBD1 (6 bases). V gave up 4 bases and J gave up 2 bases, with 12 bases separating them. The V gene's germline CDR1 is SGHRS and CDR2 YFSETQ. The CDR3 runs 14 residues. The CDR3 loop reads CASSERTDNYGYTF. DNA of the CDR3: TGCGCCAGCAGCGAGAGGACAGACAACTATGGCTACACCTTC.